The text below deals with one T cell receptor (beta chain). This record comes from a study of control samples from healthy donors and cancer patients. This CDR3 is 14 amino acids long. The V end was cut by 8 bases, the J end by 0 bases, with 13 bases between. Germline V gene lookup returns CDR1 LGHDT and CDR2 YNNKEL (reference sequence). Measured with immunoSEQ multiplex PCR; TCRdb has only the in-frame clones, and not every one. The table has 150,000 or so clones, approximately 93% seen once. The clonotype originates from a man in his late teens or twenties in good health. The chain is built from TRBV3-1 (or the pseudogene TRBV3-2) and TRBJ2-5, with D possibly matching TRBD1 (6 bases). Sequencing was carried out using blood. The CDR3 nucleotides are TGTGCCAGCTCCTTTGGGGGCTACCAAGAGACCCAGTACTTC. It encodes CASSFGGYQETQYF.